The T cell receptor beta chain under discussion was sequenced for a study of molecular identifiers for immune sequencing clone quantification. TCRdb fed the PCR reads into MiXCR, producing one record per CDR3 protein. Among 400,000 to 600,000 distinct CDR3 sequences listed, roughly 24% were seen once. This clonotype was observed at least ten times. The CDR3 has 15 residues. Per the germline V gene, CDR1 is ENHRY and CDR2 is SYGVKD. V was clipped by 6 bases and J by 2 bases, with 15 bases between them. This receptor was identified in a human donor in good health. Some libraries in this study had Jurkat cell RNA spiked in. The chain has TRBV10-3 and TRBJ2-3, with D uncertain. The specimen was naive CD8+ T cells from blood, with Jurkat cell RNA spiked in. Subset in this sample: FACS-sorted CD8+CD4-CCR7+CD45RA+ naive T cells. This CDR3 reads CAISEVGSLTDTQYF. In nucleotides, the CDR3 is TGTGCCATCAGCGAGGTTGGAAGCCTCACAGATACGCAGTATTTT.